This TCR beta chain stems from a study of cytomegalovirus exposure and HLA in healthy donors. Study details: A data release that came early held 75 million to 85 million unique TCRs from HLA-typed donors.

In regard to this clone: Its matching antigen is unknown.

Amplification used 60 Vbeta primers and 13 Jbeta primers. Profiling relied on immunoSEQ multiplex PCR, and the TCRdb table lists in-frame clones only, not all of them. The profile covers under 200,000 clones, with 70% to 85% appearing a single time and 0.69% taken by the ten largest. Germline V gene data show CDR1 as SGDLS and CDR2 as YYNGEE. This CDR3 contains 15 residues. V shed 4 bases and J shed 5 bases, with 17 bases lying between them. Study-wide results and caveats: The study recorded some 160 TCR beta chains that were cytomegalovirus-associated. Relative to equally common others, HLA-associated TCR beta chains showed greater clonal expansion in a later analysis.

The sequence was collected from a woman in her forties in good health and CMV-seronegative. The chain uses TRBV9 and TRBJ2-3; TRBD2 is a possible D gene (5 bases). The sequenced sample consisted of PBMCs. The CDR3 is CASSPWEAAGDTQYF. CDR3 bases: TGTGCCAGCAGCCCCTGGGAAGCCGCGGGAGATACGCAGTATTTT. The complete variable domain, with remaining parts taken from reference TRBV9 and TRBJ2-3, reads DSGVTQTPKHLITATGQRVTLRCSPRSGDLSVYWYQQSLDQGLQFLIQYYNGEERAKGNILERFSAQQFPDLHSELNLSSLELGDSALYFCASSPWEAAGDTQYFGPGTRLTVL.